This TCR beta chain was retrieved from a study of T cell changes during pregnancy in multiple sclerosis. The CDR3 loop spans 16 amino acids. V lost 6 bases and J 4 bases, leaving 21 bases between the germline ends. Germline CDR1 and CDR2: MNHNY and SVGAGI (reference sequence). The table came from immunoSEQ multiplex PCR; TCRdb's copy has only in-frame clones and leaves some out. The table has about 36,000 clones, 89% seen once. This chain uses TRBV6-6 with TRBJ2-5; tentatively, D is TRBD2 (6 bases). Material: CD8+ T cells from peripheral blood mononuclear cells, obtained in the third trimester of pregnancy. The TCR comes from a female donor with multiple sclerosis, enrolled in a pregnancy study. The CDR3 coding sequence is TGTGCCAGCAGCCCACCCTCACCTCAGGGAGGAGAGACCCAGTACTTC. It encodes CASSPPSPQGGETQYF.